A selection of T cell receptor beta chains follows, all from one sample in a study of OX40 agonist ivuxolimab in advanced cancers. Repertoires were generated with immunoSEQ multiplex PCR, while TCRdb's copy carries only in-frame clones and drops some. This table has roughly 150,000 clones, roughly 94% appearing once. The starting material was CD4+ or CD8+ T cells sorted from blood, obtained in a trial of the OX40 agonist ivuxolimab. These receptors all stem from an adult with an advanced solid tumor such as melanoma, head and neck, liver or kidney cancer. Each CDR3 is given with its conserved first and last residue. The D gene is left open where the match is weak. The size entry is marked missing in some rows and otherwise reads once, few, many or a size class.

D | size | J | V | DNA | CDR3
TRBD1 | NA | TRBJ2-2 | TRBV27 | TGTGCCAGCAGTTCCGGGACAGGCGACACCGGGGAGCTGTTTTTT | CASSSGTGDTGELFF
TRBD1 | NA | TRBJ1-2 | TRBV28 | TGTGCCAGCAGTTTTGTGGGACAGAACTATGGCTACACCTTC | CASSFVGQNYGYTF
NA | NA | TRBJ2-1 | TRBV11-3 | TGTGCCAGCAGCCCGAGGTCCCACGGCAATGAGCAGTTCTTC | CASSPRSHGNEQFF
NA | NA | TRBJ1-2 | TRBV7-2 | TGTGCCAGCAGCCCCTCATTGGCTGGCTACACCTTC | CASSPSLAGYTF
NA | few | TRBJ1-5 | TRBV27 | TGTGCCAGCAGCCCTGAGGGACAGCCCCAGCATTTT | CASSPEGQPQHF
NA | once | TRBJ1-1 | TRBV6-6 | TGTGCCAGCGCGAGAACCAGAGCAAGGATGAACACTGAAGCTTTCTTT | CASARTRARMNTEAFF
NA | NA | TRBJ2-1 | TRBV28 | TGTGCCAGCAGTTTGTTGAGCGGGAAGGGGGATGAGCAGTTCTTC | CASSLLSGKGDEQFF
TRBD2 | once | TRBJ2-3 | TRBV28 | TGTGCCAGCAGTTCCCCCGGGGGCGGGAGGGCCAGGGATACGCAGTATTTT | CASSSPGGGRARDTQYF
NA | NA | TRBJ1-1 | TRBV27 | TGTGCCAGCAGATCAGGGAGGGCGGTATGGACTGAAGCTTTCTTT | CASRSGRAVWTEAFF
NA | NA | TRBJ2-3 | TRBV7-2 | TGTGCCAGCAGCTTAGGGGCAGGGGCGGCTAACACAGATACGCAGTATTTT | CASSLGAGAANTDTQYF
TRBD1 | NA | TRBJ1-1 | TRBV2 | TGTGCCAGCAGTGAAGGACGGCAGGGGGAGGGCACTGAAGCTTTCTTT | CASSEGRQGEGTEAFF
NA | NA | TRBJ1-4 | TRBV4-2 | TGTGCCAGCAGCCAACAAGTAGGGGGTTTTAATGAAAAACTGTTTTTT | CASSQQVGGFNEKLFF